Only one count was recorded for the clone carrying this T cell receptor (beta chain). V was clipped by 6 bases and J by 2 bases; unmatched bases: 4. This CDR3 has 13 residues. Germline V gene lookup returns CDR1 DFQATT and CDR2 SNEGSKA (reference sequence). TCRdb recomputed calls from the 5' RACE reads with MiXCR, one row per CDR3 protein. There are around 3,500 distinct CDR3 sequences in the sample; approximately 25% occur only once, and about 15% lies in the top ten. This sample was taken from a study of spatial heterogeneity in lung cancer. This sample's time point: sample taken at primary tumor resection. From tumor, nontumor lung or frozen PBMC, whole RNA was taken unsorted for sequencing.

This chain connects TRBV20-1 to TRBJ1-2; 9 bases are a match to TRBD1. The TCR originated in a male donor with early-stage non-small cell lung cancer. The starting material was normal lung tissue next to the tumor, obtained at surgery. CDR3 sequence (DNA): TGCAGTGCAAGGGGACAGGGAAACTATGGCTACACCTTC. The encoded protein is CSARGQGNYGYTF.